These 26 T cell receptor beta chains were sequenced from one sample in a study of cytomegalovirus exposure and HLA in healthy donors. It was with 60 Vbeta and 13 Jbeta primers that the PCR ran. Assay used: immunoSEQ multiplex PCR; TCRdb lists only in-frame clones, some missing. The sample comprises about 170,000 clones, 70% to 90% of which are singletons, and approximately 2.3% rests with the top ten. Sequencing used PBMCs. The receptors come from a man younger than 35 in good health and CMV-seropositive.

V gene TRBV5-1 combines with J gene TRBJ2-5, with 9 bases matching TRBD2. CDR3 length: 18 residues. V shed 3 bases, J shed 1 base, and the junction held 13 bases outside the gene matches. CDR1 is SGHRS and CDR2 is YFSETQ in the germline V gene. CDR3 sequence (DNA): TGCGCCAGCAGCTCCGTCCCGGGACTAGCAGGGGCCCAAGAGACCCAGTACTTC. This encodes CASSSVPGLAGAQETQYF.

V and J are TRBV6-5 and TRBJ1-1, with 7 bases lining up with TRBD1. Germline CDR1 reads MNHEY; CDR2 reads SVGAGI. V lost 6 bases to trimming and J lost 1 base; unmatched junction nucleotides: 5. This CDR3 has 14 amino acids. The CDR3 loop is CASSTTGKNTEAFF. The CDR3 DNA is TGTGCCAGCAGCACGACAGGGAAGAACACTGAAGCTTTCTTT.

This clone showed up just a few times. The chain couples TRBV19 to TRBJ1-5; D is unclear. The CDR3 covers 16 residues. Germline V gene data show CDR1 as LNHDA and CDR2 as SQIVND (reference sequence). Trimming shortened V by 7 bases and J by 1 base, and 17 bases separated the two germline ends. The CDR3 reads CASTKNGGQSNQPQHF. CDR3 nucleotides: TGTGCCAGTACCAAGAATGGCGGGCAAAGCAATCAGCCCCAGCATTTT. The complete variable domain, with remaining parts taken from reference TRBV19 and TRBJ1-5, reads DGGITQSPKYLFRKEGQNVTLSCEQNLNHDAMYWYRQDPGQGLRLIYYSQIVNDFQKGDIAEGYSVSREKKESFPLTVTSAQKNPTAFYLCASTKNGGQSNQPQHFGDGTRLSIL.

Written as DNA, the CDR3 is TGTGCCAGTAGTATCCTCGGGGTTACTGAAGCTTTCTTT. Translating gives CASSILGVTEAFF. The chain is built from TRBV19 and TRBJ1-1; D call uncertain. In germline, CDR1 is LNHDA, CDR2 SQIVND (reference sequence). The CDR3 runs 13 residues. Trimming took 3 bases from V and 5 from J, leaving 10 bases between them.

This chain uses TRBV5-1 with TRBJ1-3; 9 nucleotides line up with TRBD1. Looked up from germline, CDR1 is SGHRS and CDR2 is YFSETQ. This CDR3 contains 14 residues. V trimming: 3 bases; J trimming: 8 bases; junction bases outside the gene matches: 6. CDR3 residues: CASSSGQGSYTIYF. The CDR3 nucleotides are TGCGCCAGCAGCTCGGGACAGGGTAGTTACACCATATATTTT.

V is TRBV18 and J is TRBJ2-3, with a tentative D call TRBD1 (5 bases). This CDR3 has 16 residues. Germline-derived CDR1 and CDR2 are KGHSH and LQKENI. Trimming took off 4 bases at V and 7 bases at J, with 21 bases between the two ends. CDR3 in amino acids: CASSLSGQGMVYTQYF. The CDR3 region has the DNA TGTGCCAGCTCACTCTCCGGGCAGGGAATGGTATATACGCAGTATTTT.

The CDR3: CAWSVPGGNTGELFF. In DNA, the CDR3 is TGTGCCTGGAGTGTACCAGGGGGCAACACCGGGGAGCTGTTTTTT. The chain uses TRBV30 and TRBJ2-2; 8 nucleotides agree with TRBD1. J was trimmed by 2 bases and V by 0 bases; bases with no gene match: 2. This CDR3 has 15 amino acids. Germline CDR1 GTSNPN, CDR2 SVGIG (reference sequence).

This clone was detected once. The gene calls are TRBV30 and TRBJ1-5, with D perhaps matching TRBD1 (5 bases). Trimming took 2 bases from V and 4 from J, leaving 9 bases between them. This CDR3 is built from 13 residues. Germline V gene sequence: CDR1 GTSNPN, CDR2 SVGIG (reference sequence). The CDR3 nucleotides read TGTGCCTGGAGTTGGGGGGGGAATCAGCCCCAGCATTTT. Its protein is CAWSWGGNQPQHF.

In this sample, this clone turned up once. The CDR3 is CASSVAVLAGAGNEQFF. CDR3 sequence (DNA): TGTGCCAGCAGCGTAGCGGTCCTAGCGGGGGCCGGGAATGAGCAGTTCTTC. The chain recombines TRBV9 with TRBJ2-1; 10 bases agree with TRBD2. CDR3 length: 17 residues. The V gene's germline CDR1 is SGDLS and CDR2 YYNGEE. J gave up 7 bases and V 0 bases, and 10 bases lay outside the gene matches.

The J gene is TRBJ1-6, the V gene TRBV6-1; tentative D call: TRBD1 (6 bases). Germline CDR1 is MNHNS and CDR2 is SASEGT. V lost 7 bases, J lost 2 bases, and 12 bases lay in between. CDR3 length equals 15 residues. CDR3 sequence: CASIPRDTYNSPLHF. The DNA for the CDR3 is TGTGCCAGCATCCCCCGGGACACCTATAATTCACCCCTCCACTTT.

The genes are TRBV7-2 and TRBJ2-7; D may be TRBD1 (5 bases). In germline, CDR1 is SGHTA, CDR2 FQGNSA. With 1 base removed from V and 3 bases from J, the gap between germline ends came to 13 bases. The CDR3 runs 15 residues. CDR3 nucleotide sequence: TGTGCCAGCAGCTTAGGACCAGGGCCCAGCTACGAGCAGTACTTC. Amino acids: CASSLGPGPSYEQYF.

This clone was seen a handful of times. The V and J genes are TRBV21-1 and TRBJ1-1. TRBV21-1 is recorded as a pseudogene. This CDR3 is 14 amino acids long. CDR3 sequence: CASSKGGGYTEAFF. CDR3 DNA sequence: TGTGCCAGCAGCAAAGGCGGGGGGTACACTGAAGCTTTCTTT.

The chain carries TRBV6-1 and TRBJ2-1, with 15 bases that match TRBD2. Germline CDR1 is MNHNS and CDR2 is SASEGT. The CDR3 spans 16 residues. Unmatched junction bases numbered 6, after V lost 4 bases and J lost 8 bases. CDR3 amino acids: CASSVGLAGGLYEQFF. As DNA, the CDR3 is TGTGCCAGCAGTGTCGGACTAGCGGGGGGGCTCTATGAGCAGTTCTTC.

Only one count was recorded for this clone. The chain is built from TRBV19 and TRBJ1-2, with 7 bases identical to TRBD1. The CDR3 consists of 16 residues. In germline, CDR1 is LNHDA, CDR2 SQIVND (reference sequence). V shed 5 bases, J shed 0 bases, and the junction held 9 bases outside the gene matches. CDR3 DNA sequence: TGTGCCAGTAGTGACGACAGGGACCGTTCTAACTATGGCTACACCTTC. Translation gives CASSDDRDRSNYGYTF.

The CDR3 bases are TGTGCCAGCAGGGAGAACACAGGAGCTGGAAACACCATATATTTT. Translated: CASRENTGAGNTIYF. The chain employs TRBV7-2 and TRBJ1-3; TRBD1 might be the D (5 bases). The CDR3 runs to 15 residues. V was clipped by 6 bases and J by 2 bases, with 14 bases between them. CDR1 is SGHTA and CDR2 is FQGNSA in the germline V gene.

The V and J genes are TRBV29-1 and TRBJ2-7, with 7 bases identical to TRBD1. Germline V CDR1 and CDR2: SQVTM, ANQGSEA. V was clipped by 3 bases and J by 6 bases; unmatched bases: 5. This CDR3 spans 12 amino acids. The CDR3 DNA reads TGCAGCGTTGAGGCAGGGGGTCGCGAGCAGTACTTC. Translated, it gives CSVEAGGREQYF.

The CDR3 DNA reads TGTGCCAGCAGCTTAGCGCCACAGGGCCTCGGTTCACCCCTCCACTTT. Amino acid sequence: CASSLAPQGLGSPLHF. The V and J genes are TRBV7-8 and TRBJ1-6; D may be TRBD1 (6 bases). Germline CDR1 reads SGHVS; CDR2 reads FQNEAQ. The CDR3 runs to 16 residues. Trimming took off 0 bases at V and 9 bases at J, with 15 bases between the two ends.

The chain uses TRBV7-2 and TRBJ1-2; the D gene is possibly TRBD1 (5 bases). This CDR3 is built from 12 residues. The V end lost 3 bases, the J end lost 8 bases, and 10 bases lay between the germline ends. CDR1 SGHTA and CDR2 FQGNSA come from the germline V gene. The CDR3 nucleotides are TGTGCCAGCAGCTTCGGGGGATACGGCTACACCTTC. Translation gives CASSFGGYGYTF.

This clone was found a few times. This rearrangement joins TRBV2 to TRBJ1-1, with D maybe TRBD1 (5 bases). The V gene's germline CDR1 is SNHLY and CDR2 FYNNEI. V was trimmed by 6 bases and J by 7 bases, leaving 15 bases between them. The CDR3 spans 13 residues. The CDR3 reads CASSDRSPFEAFF. CDR3 nucleotides: TGTGCCAGCAGCGACAGATCCCCCTTTGAAGCTTTCTTT.

This clone was seen once. The chain carries TRBV2 and TRBJ2-7; no reliable D call. Germline loops: CDR1 SNHLY, CDR2 FYNNEI. Deletions cut 3 bases from V and 5 bases from J, with 5 bases between. The CDR3 has 11 amino acids. CDR3 nucleotides: TGTGCCAGCAGTGACCCCAACGAGCAGTACTTC. This codes for CASSDPNEQYF.

The V and J genes are TRBV30 and TRBJ1-5; 9 bases are shared with TRBD1. V dropped 6 bases and J dropped 3; count of bases not matched to a gene: 12. The germline V gene has CDR1 GTSNPN and CDR2 SVGIG (reference sequence). This CDR3 is built from 16 residues. CDR3 residues: CACQAGTGFPNQPQHF. In DNA form, the CDR3 reads TGTGCCTGTCAGGCCGGGACAGGGTTCCCCAATCAGCCCCAGCATTTT.

V is TRBV19 and J is TRBJ1-1; D may be TRBD1 (6 bases). CDR1 and CDR2 (germline): LNHDA, SQIVND (reference sequence). V was shortened by 5 bases and J by 6 bases, with 16 bases between the two germline ends. The CDR3 runs 14 residues. The CDR3 nucleotides are TGTGCCAGTAGTGTAATCAGGGGTCTCGCTGAAGCTTTCTTT. This encodes CASSVIRGLAEAFF.

The rearrangement uses TRBV5-6 and TRBJ1-1; 7 bases agree with TRBD1. The germline V gene encodes CDR1 SGHDT and CDR2 YYEEEE. The CDR3 sequence is 12 residues long. V shed 4 bases, J shed 6 bases, and the junction held 3 bases outside the gene matches. This chain's CDR3 is CASSDTGAEAFF. CDR3 in DNA: TGTGCCAGCAGCGATACAGGGGCTGAAGCTTTCTTT.

The V and J genes are TRBV7-8 and TRBJ2-2, with D perhaps TRBD2 (6 bases). Germline assignment: CDR1 SGHVS and CDR2 FQNEAQ. The CDR3 is 14 amino acids. The V end was cut by 5 bases, the J end by 4 bases, with 11 bases between. The CDR3 protein is CASSRPGGTGELFF. CDR3 DNA: TGTGCCAGCAGCCGCCCCGGGGGCACCGGGGAGCTGTTTTTT.

The rearrangement uses TRBV4-1 and TRBJ1-5; D is uncertain. There are 14 residues in the CDR3. Per germline, CDR1 MGHRA and CDR2 YSYEKL. Trimming pared 0 bases from V and 5 bases from J, leaving 8 bases between. As DNA, the CDR3 is TGCGCCAGCAGCCAAGACATCCGGGATCAGCCCCAGCATTTT. This gives the protein CASSQDIRDQPQHF.

This chain connects TRBV9 to TRBJ1-2; D is unresolved. The CDR3 spans 14 residues. Trimming left V 3 bases short and J 3 bases short, with 12 bases between. Germline V gives CDR1 SGDLS, CDR2 YYNGEE. The CDR3 coding sequence is TGTGCCAGCAGCGCCCCCCGGGTAGACTATGGCTACACCTTC. Protein sequence: CASSAPRVDYGYTF.